The source of this T cell receptor (beta chain) is a study of cytomegalovirus exposure and HLA in healthy donors. CDR3 length: 13 residues. V lost 5 bases to trimming and J lost 10 bases, with 14 bases between them. CDR1 LNHDA and CDR2 SQIVND come from the germline V gene (reference sequence). The PCR was carried out with 60 Vbeta primers and 13 Jbeta primers. Repertoires were generated with immunoSEQ multiplex PCR, while TCRdb's copy carries only in-frame clones and drops some. The repertoire holds roughly 90,000 clones, with 80% as singletons. Sequencing input: PBMCs. The chain recombines TRBV19 with TRBJ2-2, with a tentative D call TRBD2 (5 bases). The receptor was isolated from a man between 18 and 29 years old in good health and CMV-seronegative. As DNA, the CDR3 is TGTGCCAGTAGTTGGGAGCGAGGGAAGGAGCTGTTTTTT. Its translation: CASSWERGKELFF.